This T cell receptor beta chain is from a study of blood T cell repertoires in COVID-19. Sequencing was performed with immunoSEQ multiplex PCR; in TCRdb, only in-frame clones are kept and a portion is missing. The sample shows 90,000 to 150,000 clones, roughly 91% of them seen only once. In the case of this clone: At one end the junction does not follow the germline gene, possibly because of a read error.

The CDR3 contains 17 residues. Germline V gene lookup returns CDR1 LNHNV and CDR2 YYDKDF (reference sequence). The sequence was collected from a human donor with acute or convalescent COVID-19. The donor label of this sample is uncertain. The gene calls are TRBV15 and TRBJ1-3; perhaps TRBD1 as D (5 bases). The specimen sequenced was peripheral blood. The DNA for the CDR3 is TGTGCCGCCAGCCCGTGGGGGGGTACAGCGAGGGGAAACACCATATATTTT. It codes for CAASPWGGTARGNTIYF.